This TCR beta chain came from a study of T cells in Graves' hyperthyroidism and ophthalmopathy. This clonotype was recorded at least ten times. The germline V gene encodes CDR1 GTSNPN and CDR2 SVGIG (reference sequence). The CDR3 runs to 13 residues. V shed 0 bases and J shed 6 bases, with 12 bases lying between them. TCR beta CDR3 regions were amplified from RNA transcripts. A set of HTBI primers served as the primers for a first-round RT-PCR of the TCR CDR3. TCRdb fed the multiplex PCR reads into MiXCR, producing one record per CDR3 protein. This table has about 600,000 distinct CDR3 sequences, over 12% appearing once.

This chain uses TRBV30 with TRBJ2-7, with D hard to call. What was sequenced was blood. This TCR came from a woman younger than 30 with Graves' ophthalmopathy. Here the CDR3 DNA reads TGTGCCTGGAGTGTACTCGGTAGCAGCGAGCAGTACTTC. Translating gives CAWSVLGSSEQYF.